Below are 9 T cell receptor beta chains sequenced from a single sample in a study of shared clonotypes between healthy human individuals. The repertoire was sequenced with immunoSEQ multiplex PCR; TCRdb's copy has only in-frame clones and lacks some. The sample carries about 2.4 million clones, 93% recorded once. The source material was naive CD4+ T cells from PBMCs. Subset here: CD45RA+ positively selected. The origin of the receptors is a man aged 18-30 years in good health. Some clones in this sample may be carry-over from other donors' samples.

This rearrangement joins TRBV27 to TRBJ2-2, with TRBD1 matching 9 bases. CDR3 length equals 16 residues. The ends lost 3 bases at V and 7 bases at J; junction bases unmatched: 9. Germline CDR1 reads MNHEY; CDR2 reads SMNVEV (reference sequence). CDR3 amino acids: CASSFLYRGRNGELFF. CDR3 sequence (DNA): TGTGCCAGCAGTTTCCTTTACAGGGGGCGGAACGGGGAGCTGTTTTTT.

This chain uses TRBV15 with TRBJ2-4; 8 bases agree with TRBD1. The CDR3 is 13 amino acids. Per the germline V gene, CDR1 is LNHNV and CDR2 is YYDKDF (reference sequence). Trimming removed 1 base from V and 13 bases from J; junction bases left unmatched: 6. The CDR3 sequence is CATSRGTGSIQYF. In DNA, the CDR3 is TGTGCCACCAGCAGAGGGACAGGGTCGATCCAGTACTTC. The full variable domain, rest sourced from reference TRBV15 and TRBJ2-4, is DAMVIQNPRYQVTQFGKPVTLSCSQTLNHNVMYWYQQKSSQAPKLLFHYYDKDFNNEADTPDNFQSRRPNTSFCFLDIRSPGLGDTAMYLCATSRGTGSIQYFGAGTRLSVL.

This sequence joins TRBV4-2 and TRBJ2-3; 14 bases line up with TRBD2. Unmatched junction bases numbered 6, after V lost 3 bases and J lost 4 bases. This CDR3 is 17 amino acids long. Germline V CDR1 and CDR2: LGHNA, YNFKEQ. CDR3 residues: CASSHRGLAGGADTQYF. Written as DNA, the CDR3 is TGTGCCAGCAGCCACCGAGGACTAGCGGGAGGCGCAGATACGCAGTATTTT.

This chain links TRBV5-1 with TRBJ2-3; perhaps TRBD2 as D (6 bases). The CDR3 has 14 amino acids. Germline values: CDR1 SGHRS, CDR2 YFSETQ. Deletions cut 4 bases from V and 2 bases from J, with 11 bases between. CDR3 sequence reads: CASSAGLSTDTQYF. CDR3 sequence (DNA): TGCGCCAGCAGCGCGGGACTCTCCACAGATACGCAGTATTTT.

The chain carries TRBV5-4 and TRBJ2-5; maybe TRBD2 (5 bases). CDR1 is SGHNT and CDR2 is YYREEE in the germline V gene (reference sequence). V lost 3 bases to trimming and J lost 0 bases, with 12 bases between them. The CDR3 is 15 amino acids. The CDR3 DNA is TGTGCCAGCAGCTCGGGATCCGGCGACCAAGAGACCCAGTACTTC. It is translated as CASSSGSGDQETQYF.

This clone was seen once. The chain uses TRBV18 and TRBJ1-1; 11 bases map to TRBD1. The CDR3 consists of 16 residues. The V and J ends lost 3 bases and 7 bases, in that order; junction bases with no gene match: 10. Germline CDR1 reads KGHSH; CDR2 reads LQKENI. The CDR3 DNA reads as TGTGCCAGCTCACCTGGACAGGGGGCCCTCGGCGGTGAAGCTTTCTTT. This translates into CASSPGQGALGGEAFF.

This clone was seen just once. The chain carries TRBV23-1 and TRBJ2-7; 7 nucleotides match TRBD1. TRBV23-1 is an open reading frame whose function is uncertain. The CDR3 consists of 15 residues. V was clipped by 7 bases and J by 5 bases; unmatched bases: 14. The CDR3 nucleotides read TGCGCCAGCACGCCTCCCGGGACAGCCCCCCACGAGCAGTACTTC. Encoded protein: CASTPPGTAPHEQYF.

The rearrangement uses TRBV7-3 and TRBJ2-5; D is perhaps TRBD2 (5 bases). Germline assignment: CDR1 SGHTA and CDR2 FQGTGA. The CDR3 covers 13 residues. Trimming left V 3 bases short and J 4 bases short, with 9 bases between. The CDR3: CASSLEARETQYF. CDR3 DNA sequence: TGTGCCAGCAGCTTGGAGGCGAGAGAGACCCAGTACTTC.

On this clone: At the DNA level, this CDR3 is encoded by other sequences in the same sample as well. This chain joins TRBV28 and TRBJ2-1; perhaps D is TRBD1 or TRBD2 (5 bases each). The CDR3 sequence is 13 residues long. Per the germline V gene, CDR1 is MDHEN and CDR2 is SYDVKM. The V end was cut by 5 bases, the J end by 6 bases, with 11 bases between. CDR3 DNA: TGTGCCAGCAGTCTCGGGGCTATCAATGAGCAGTTCTTC. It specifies CASSLGAINEQFF.